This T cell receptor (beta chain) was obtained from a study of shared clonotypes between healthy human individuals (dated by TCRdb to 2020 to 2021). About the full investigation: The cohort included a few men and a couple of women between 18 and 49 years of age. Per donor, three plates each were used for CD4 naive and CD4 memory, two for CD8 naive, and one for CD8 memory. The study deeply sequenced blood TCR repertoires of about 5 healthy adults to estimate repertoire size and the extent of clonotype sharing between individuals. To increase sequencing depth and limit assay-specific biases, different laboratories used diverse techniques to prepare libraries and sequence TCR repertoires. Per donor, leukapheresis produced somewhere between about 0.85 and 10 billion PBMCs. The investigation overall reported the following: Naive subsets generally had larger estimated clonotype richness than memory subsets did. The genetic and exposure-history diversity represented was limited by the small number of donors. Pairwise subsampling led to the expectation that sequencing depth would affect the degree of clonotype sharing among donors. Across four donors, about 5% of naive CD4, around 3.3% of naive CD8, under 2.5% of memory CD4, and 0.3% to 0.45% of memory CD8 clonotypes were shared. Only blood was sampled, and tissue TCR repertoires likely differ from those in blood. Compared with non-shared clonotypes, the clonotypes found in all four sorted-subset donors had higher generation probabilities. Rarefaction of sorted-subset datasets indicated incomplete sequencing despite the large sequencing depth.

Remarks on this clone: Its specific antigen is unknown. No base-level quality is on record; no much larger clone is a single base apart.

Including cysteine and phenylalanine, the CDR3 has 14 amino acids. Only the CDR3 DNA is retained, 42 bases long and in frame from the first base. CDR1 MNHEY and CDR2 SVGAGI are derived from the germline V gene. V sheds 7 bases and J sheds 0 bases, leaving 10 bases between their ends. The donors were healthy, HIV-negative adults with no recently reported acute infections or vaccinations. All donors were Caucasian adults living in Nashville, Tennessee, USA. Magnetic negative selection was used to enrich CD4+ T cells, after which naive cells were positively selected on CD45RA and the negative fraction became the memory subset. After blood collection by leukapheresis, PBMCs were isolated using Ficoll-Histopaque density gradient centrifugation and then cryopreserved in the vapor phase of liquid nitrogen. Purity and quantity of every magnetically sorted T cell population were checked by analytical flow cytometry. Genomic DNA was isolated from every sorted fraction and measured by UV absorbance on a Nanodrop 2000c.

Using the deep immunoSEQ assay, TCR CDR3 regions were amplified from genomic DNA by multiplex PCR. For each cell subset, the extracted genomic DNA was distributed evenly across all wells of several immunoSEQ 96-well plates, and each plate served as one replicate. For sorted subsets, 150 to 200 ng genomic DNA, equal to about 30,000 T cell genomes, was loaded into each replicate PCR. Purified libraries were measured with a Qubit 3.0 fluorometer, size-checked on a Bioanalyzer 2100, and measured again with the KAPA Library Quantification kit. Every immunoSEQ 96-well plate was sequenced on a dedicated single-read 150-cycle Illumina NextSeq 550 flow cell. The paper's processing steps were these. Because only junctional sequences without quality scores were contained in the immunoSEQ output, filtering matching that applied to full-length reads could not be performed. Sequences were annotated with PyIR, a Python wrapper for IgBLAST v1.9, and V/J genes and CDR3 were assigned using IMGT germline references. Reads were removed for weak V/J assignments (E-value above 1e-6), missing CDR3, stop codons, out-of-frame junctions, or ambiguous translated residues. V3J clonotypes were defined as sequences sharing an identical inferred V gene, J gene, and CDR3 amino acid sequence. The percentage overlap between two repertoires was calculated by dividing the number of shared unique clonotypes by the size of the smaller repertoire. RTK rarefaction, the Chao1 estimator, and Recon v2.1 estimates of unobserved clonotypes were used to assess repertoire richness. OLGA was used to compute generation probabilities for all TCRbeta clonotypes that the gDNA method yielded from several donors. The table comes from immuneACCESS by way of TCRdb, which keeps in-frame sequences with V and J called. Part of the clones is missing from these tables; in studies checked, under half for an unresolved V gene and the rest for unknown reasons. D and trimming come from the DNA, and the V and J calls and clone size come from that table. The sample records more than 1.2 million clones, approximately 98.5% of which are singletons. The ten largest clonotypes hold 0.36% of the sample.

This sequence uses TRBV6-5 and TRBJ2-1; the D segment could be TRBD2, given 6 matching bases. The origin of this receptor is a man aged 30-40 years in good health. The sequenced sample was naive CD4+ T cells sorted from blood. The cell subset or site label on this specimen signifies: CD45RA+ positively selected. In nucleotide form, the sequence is TGTGCCAGCAAACGGGAGTTCTCCTACAATGAGCAGTTCTTC. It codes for CASKREFSYNEQFF.